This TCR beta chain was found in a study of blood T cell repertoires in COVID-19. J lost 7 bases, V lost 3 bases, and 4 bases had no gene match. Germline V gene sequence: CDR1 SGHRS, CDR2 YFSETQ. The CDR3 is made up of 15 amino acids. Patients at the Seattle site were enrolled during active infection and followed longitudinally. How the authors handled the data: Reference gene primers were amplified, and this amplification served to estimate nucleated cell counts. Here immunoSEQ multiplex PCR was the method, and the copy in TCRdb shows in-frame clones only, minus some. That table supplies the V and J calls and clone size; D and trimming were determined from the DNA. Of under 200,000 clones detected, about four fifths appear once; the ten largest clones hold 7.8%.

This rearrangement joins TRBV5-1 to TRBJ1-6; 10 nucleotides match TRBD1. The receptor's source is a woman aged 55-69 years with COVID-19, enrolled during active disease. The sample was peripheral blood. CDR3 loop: CASSSGQGGNSPLHF. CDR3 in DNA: TGCGCCAGCAGCTCCGGACAGGGGGGGAATTCACCCCTCCACTTT.